This T cell receptor beta chain comes out of a study of T cell changes during pregnancy in multiple sclerosis. Germline V gene sequence: CDR1 WNHNN, CDR2 SYGVQD (reference sequence). V lost 0 bases and J 4 bases, leaving 10 bases between the germline ends. The CDR3 length is 15 residues. Only in-frame clones appear in the TCRdb table, and some are missing; sequencing was by immunoSEQ multiplex PCR. The table has approximately 93,000 clones, 85% to 95% seen once. Specimen: peripheral blood, collected before pregnancy. This receptor was identified in a female donor with multiple sclerosis, enrolled in a pregnancy study. This chain links TRBV10-1 with TRBJ2-1; D might be TRBD2 (6 bases). The chain's CDR3 is CASSESLAEYNEQFF. CDR3 bases: TGCGCCAGCAGTGAGTCCTTAGCGGAATACAATGAGCAGTTCTTC.